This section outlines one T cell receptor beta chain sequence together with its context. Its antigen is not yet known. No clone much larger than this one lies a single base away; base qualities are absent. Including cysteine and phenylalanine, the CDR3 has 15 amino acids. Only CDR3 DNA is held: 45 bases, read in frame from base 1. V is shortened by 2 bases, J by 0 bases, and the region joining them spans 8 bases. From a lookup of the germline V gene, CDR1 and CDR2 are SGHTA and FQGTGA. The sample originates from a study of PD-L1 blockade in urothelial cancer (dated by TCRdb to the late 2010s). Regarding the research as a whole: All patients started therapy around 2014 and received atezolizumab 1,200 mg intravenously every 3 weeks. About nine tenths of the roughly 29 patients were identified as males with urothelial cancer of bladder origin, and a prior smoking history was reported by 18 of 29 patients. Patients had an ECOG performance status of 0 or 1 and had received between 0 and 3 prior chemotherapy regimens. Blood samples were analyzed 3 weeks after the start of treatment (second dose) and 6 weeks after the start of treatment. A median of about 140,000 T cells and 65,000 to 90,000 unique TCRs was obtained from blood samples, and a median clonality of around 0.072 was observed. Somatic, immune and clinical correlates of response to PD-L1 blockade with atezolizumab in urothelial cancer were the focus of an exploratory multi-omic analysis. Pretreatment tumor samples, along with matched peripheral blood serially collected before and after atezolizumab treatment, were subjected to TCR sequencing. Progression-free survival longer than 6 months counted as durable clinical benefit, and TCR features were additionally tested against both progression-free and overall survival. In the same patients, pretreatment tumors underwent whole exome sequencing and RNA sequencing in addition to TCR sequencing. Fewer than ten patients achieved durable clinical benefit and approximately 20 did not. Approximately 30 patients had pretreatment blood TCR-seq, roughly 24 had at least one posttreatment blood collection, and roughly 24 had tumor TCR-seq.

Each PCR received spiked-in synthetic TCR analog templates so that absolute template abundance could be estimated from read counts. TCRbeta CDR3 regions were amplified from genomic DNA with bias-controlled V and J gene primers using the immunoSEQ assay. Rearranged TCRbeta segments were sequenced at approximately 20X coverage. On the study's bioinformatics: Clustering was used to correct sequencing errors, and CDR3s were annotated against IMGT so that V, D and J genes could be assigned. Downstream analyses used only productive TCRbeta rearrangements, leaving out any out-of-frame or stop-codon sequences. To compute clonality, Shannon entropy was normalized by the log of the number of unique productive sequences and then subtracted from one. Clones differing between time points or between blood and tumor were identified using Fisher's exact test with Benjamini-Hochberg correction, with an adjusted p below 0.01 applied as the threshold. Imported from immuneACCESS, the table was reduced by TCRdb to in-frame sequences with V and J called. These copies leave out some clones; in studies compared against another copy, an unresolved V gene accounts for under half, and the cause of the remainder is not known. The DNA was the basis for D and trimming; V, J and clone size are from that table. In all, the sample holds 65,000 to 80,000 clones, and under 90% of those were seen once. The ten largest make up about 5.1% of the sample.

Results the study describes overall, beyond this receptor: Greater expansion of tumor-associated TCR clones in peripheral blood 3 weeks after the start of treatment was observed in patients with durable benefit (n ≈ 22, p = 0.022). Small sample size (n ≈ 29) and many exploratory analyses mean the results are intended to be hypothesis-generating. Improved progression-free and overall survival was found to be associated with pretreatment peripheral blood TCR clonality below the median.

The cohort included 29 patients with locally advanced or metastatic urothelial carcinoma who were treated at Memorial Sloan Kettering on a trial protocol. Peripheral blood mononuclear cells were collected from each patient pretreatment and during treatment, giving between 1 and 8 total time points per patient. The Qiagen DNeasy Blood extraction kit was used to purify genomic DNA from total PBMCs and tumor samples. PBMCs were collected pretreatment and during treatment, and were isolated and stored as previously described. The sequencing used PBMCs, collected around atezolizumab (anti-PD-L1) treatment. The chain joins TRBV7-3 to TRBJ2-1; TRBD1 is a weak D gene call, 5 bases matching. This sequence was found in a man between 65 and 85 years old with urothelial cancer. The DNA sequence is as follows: TGTGCCAGCAGCTTAGGCGACAGCTCCTACAATGAGCAGTTCTTC. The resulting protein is CASSLGDSSYNEQFF.